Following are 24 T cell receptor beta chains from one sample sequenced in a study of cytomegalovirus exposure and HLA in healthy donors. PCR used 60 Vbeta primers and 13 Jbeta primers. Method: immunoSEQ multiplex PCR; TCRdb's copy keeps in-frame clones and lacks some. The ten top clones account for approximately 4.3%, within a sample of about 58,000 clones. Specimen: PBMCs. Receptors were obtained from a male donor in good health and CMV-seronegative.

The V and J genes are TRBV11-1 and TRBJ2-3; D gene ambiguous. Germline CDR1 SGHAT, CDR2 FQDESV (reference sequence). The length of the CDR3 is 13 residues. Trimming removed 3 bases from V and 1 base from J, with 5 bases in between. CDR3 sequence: CASSFPGTDTQYF. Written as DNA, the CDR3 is TGTGCCAGCAGCTTTCCCGGCACAGATACGCAGTATTTT.

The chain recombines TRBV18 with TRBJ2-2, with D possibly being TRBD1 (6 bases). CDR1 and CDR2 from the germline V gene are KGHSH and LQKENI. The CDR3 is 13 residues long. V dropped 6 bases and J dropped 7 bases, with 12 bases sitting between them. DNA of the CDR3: TGTGCCAGCTCGGAACAGGGTTTCGGGGAGCTGTTTTTT. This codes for CASSEQGFGELFF.

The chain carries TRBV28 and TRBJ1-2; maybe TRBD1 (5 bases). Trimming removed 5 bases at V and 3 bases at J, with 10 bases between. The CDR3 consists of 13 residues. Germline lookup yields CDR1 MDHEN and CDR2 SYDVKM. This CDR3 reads CASSAGGDYGYTF. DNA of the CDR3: TGTGCCAGCAGTGCGGGGGGGGACTATGGCTACACCTTC.

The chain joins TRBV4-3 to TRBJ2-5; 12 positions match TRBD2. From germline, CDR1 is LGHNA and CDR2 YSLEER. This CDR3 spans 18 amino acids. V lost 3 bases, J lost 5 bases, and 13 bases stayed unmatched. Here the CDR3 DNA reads TGCGCCAGCAGCCATTCACTAGCGGGGGGCCGGCCGGAGGAGACCCAGTACTTC. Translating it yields CASSHSLAGGRPEETQYF.

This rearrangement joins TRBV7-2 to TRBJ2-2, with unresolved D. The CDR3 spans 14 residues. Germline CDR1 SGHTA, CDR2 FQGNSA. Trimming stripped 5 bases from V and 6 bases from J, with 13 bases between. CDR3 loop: CASSHSLTAGELFF. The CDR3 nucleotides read TGTGCCAGCAGCCACTCCCTTACGGCCGGGGAGCTGTTTTTT.

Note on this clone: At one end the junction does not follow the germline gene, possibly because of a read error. The CDR3 sequence: CASSLGGKVAGSWVF. CDR3 DNA sequence: TGTGCCAGCAGCTTGGGTGGGAAAGTCGCGGGTTCGTGGGTCTTT. The genes are TRBV7-3 and TRBJ1-1; no firm D call. Germline V gives CDR1 SGHTA, CDR2 FQGTGA. This CDR3 comprises 15 residues.

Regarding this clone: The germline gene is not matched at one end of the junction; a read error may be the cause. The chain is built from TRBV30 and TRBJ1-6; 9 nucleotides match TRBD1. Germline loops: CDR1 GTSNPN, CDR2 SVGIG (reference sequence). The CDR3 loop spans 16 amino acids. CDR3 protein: CAWTGQGTSYNSPLYF. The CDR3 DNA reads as TGTGCCTGGACAGGACAGGGGACCTCCTATAATTCACCCCTCTACTTT.

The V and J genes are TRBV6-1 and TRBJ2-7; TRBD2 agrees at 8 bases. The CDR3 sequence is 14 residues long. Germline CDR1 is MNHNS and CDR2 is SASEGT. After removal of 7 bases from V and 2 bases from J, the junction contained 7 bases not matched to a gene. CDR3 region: CASTDSGTAYEQYF. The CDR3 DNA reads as TGTGCCAGCACTGATAGCGGGACCGCCTACGAGCAGTACTTC.

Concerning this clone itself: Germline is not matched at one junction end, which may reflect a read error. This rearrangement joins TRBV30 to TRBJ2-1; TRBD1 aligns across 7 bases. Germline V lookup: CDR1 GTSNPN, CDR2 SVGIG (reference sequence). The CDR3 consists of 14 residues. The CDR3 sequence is CACHRDSSDNEQFF. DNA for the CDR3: TGTGCCTGTCACCGGGACAGCTCCGACAATGAGCAGTTCTTC.

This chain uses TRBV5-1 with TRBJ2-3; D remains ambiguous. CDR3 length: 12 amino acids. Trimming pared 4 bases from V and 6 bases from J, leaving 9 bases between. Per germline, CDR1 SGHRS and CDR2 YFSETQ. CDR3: CASSPNSDTQYF. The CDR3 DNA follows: TGCGCCAGCAGCCCAAACTCCGATACGCAGTATTTT.

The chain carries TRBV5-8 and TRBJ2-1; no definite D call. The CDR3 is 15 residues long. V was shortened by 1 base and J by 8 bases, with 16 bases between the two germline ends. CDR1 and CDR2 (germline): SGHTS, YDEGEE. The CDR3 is CASSLPSRPSDEQFF. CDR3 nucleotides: TGTGCCAGCAGCTTGCCCTCAAGGCCAAGCGATGAGCAGTTCTTC.

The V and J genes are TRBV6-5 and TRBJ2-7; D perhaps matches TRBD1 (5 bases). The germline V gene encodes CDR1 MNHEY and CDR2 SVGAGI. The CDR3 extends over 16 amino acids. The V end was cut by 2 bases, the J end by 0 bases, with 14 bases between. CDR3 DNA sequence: TGTGCCAGCAGTTACGGGGCAGCCTTCGTCTCCTACGAGCAGTACTTC. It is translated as CASSYGAAFVSYEQYF.

The CDR3 region is CAISVGQGVDEQYF. The CDR3 nucleotides are TGTGCCATCAGTGTAGGACAGGGTGTTGACGAGCAGTACTTC. The V call is TRBV10-3, the J call TRBJ2-7; 8 positions agree with TRBD1. Germline loops: CDR1 ENHRY, CDR2 SYGVKD. V shed 4 bases, J shed 5 bases, and the junction held 7 bases outside the gene matches. This CDR3 is 14 amino acids long.

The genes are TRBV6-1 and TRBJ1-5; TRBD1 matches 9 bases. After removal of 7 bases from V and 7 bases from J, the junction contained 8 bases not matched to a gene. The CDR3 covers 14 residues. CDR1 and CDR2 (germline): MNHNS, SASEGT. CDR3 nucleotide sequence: TGTGCCAGCACCCCGAACAGGGGGCGACAGCCCCAGCATTTT. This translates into CASTPNRGRQPQHF.

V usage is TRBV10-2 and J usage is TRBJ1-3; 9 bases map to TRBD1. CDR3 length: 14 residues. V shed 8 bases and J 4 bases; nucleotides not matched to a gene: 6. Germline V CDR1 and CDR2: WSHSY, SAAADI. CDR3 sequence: CASRGTGLGNTIYF. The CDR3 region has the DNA TGCGCCAGCCGAGGGACAGGGTTGGGAAACACCATATATTTT.

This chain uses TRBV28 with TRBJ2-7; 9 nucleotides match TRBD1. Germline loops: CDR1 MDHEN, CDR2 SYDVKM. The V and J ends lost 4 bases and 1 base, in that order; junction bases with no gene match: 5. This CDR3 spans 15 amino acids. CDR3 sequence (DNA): TGTGCCAGCAGTTCCGGGACAGGGCCTTCCTACGAGCAGTACTTC. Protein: CASSSGTGPSYEQYF.

The CDR3 DNA follows: TGTGCCAGCTCGCCAACGACAGGGATCAATCAGCCCCAGCATTTT. Translated: CASSPTTGINQPQHF. This sequence joins TRBV18 and TRBJ1-5; TRBD1 matches 7 bases. The CDR3 consists of 15 residues. Germline trimming cut 6 bases from V and 3 bases from J; bases unmatched to any gene: 8. Germline loops: CDR1 KGHSH, CDR2 LQKENI. Variable domain in full (rest from reference TRBV18 and TRBJ1-5): NAGVMQNPRHLVRRRGQEARLRCSPMKGHSHVYWYRQLPEEGLKFMVYLQKENIIDESGMPKERFSAEFPKEGPSILRIQQVVRGDSAAYFCASSPTTGINQPQHFGDGTRLSIL.

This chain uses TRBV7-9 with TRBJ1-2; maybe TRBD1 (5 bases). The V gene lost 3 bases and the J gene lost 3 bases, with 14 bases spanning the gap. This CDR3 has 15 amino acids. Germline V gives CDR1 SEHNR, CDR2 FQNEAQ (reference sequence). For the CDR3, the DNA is TGTGCCAGCAGCTTTGGCCAGGACACTCACTATGGCTACACCTTC. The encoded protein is CASSFGQDTHYGYTF.

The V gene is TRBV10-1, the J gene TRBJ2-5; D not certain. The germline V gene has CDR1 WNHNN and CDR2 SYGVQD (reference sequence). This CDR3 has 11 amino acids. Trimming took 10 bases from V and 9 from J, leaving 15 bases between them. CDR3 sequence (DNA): TGCGCCAAACGGCGGCCGGTGGCCCAGTACTTC. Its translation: CAKRRPVAQYF.

The DNA of the CDR3 is TGTGCCAGCCGTGGGGGCCCTGAAGCTTTCTTT. Protein: CASRGGPEAFF. The chain recombines TRBV27 with TRBJ1-1; perhaps TRBD1 as D (6 bases). V shed 8 bases and J shed 6 bases, with 10 bases lying between them. This CDR3 comprises 11 residues. In germline, CDR1 is MNHEY, CDR2 SMNVEV (reference sequence).

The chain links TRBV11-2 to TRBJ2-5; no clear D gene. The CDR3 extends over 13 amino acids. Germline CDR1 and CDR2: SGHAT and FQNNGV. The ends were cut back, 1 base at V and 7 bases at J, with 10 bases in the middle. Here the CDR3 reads CASSLGQRTTQYF. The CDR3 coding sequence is TGTGCCAGCAGCTTAGGTCAGCGCACGACCCAGTACTTC.

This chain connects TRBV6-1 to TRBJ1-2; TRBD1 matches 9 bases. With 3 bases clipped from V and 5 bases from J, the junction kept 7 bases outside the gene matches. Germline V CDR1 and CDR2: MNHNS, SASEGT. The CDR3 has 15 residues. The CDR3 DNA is TGTGCCAGCAGTGAGCTACCTGGACAGGGGTATGGCTACACCTTC. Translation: CASSELPGQGYGYTF.

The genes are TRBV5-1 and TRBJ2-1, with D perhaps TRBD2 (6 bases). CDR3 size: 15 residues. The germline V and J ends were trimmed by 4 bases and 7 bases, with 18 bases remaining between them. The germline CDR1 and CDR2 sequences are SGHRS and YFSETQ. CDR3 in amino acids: CASSLLAGGGNEQFF. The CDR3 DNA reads TGCGCCAGCAGCCTCCTAGCTGGTGGGGGGAATGAGCAGTTCTTC.

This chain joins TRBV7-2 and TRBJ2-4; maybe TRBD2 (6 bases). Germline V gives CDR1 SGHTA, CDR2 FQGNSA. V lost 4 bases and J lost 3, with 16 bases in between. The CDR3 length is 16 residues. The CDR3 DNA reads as TGTGCCAGCAGCTACCTCGGTGAGACTAGCAAAAACATTCAGTACTTC. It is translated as CASSYLGETSKNIQYF.